A single sample gave rise to the 32 T cell receptor beta chains below, sequenced in a study of cytomegalovirus exposure and HLA in healthy donors. TCRdb's copy holds only in-frame clones and misses some; the assay was immunoSEQ multiplex PCR. The sample consists of 150,000 or so clones, around 86% of them appearing once. Sequencing input: PBMCs. Receptors were obtained from a man aged 18 to 35 in good health and CMV-seropositive.

J is TRBJ2-1 and V is TRBV15; weak D call: TRBD2 (6 bases). Germline V gene lookup returns CDR1 LNHNV and CDR2 YYDKDF (reference sequence). The V end lost 1 base, the J end lost 0 bases, and 7 bases lay between the germline ends. CDR3 length: 15 amino acids. The CDR3: CATSRVTSSYNEQFF. The CDR3 DNA is TGTGCCACCAGCAGAGTGACTAGCTCCTACAATGAGCAGTTCTTC.

V is TRBV28 and J is TRBJ1-1, with 7 bases fitting TRBD1. This CDR3 spans 17 amino acids. Trimming at V came to 8 bases and at J to 0 bases, leaving 15 bases not matched to a gene. The V gene's germline CDR1 is MDHEN and CDR2 SYDVKM. CDR3 sequence: CASPDPGQVTMNTEAFF. The CDR3 coding sequence is TGTGCCAGCCCCGACCCCGGACAGGTAACCATGAACACTGAAGCTTTCTTT.

J is TRBJ2-7 and V is TRBV7-2; the match to TRBD2 covers 7 bases. Per the germline V gene, CDR1 is SGHTA and CDR2 is FQGNSA. The CDR3 has 13 amino acids. V shed 5 bases and J 9 bases; nucleotides not matched to a gene: 10. CDR3 residues: CASSRGGVLLQYF. The CDR3 DNA reads as TGTGCCAGCAGCCGTGGGGGGGTGTTGTTGCAGTACTTC.

V and J are TRBV19 and TRBJ1-5; D unclear. The length of the CDR3 is 15 residues. V was pared by 5 bases and J by 0 bases, with 11 bases between. Germline values: CDR1 LNHDA, CDR2 SQIVND (reference sequence). The CDR3 spells CASSPGSHSNQPQHF. DNA of the CDR3: TGTGCCAGTAGTCCCGGGTCCCATAGCAATCAGCCCCAGCATTTT.

V and J are TRBV7-9 and TRBJ2-2, with D perhaps TRBD1 (6 bases). Germline V gives CDR1 SEHNR, CDR2 FQNEAQ (reference sequence). The CDR3 totals 17 residues. Deletions cut 5 bases from V and 3 bases from J, with 19 bases between. The CDR3 is CASSLWWGPEDTGELFF. The CDR3 DNA sequence: TGTGCCAGCAGCCTATGGTGGGGGCCGGAGGACACCGGGGAGCTGTTTTTT.

The chain uses TRBV7-9 and TRBJ2-3, with D uncertain. Trimming took 5 bases from V and 0 from J, leaving 9 bases between them. The germline gives CDR1 SEHNR, CDR2 FQNEAQ (reference sequence). There are 14 residues in the CDR3. CDR3 in amino acids: CASSLGWSTDTQYF. The CDR3 DNA reads TGTGCCAGCAGCCTGGGCTGGAGCACAGATACGCAGTATTTT. The full variable domain, rest sourced from reference TRBV7-9 and TRBJ2-3, is DTGVSQNPRHKITKRGQNVTFRCDPISEHNRLYWYRQTLGQGPEFLTYFQNEAQLEKSRLLSDRFSAERPKGSFSTLEIQRTEQGDSAMYLCASSLGWSTDTQYFGPGTRLTVL.

CDR3: CASSETGGNGYTF. CDR3 nucleotides: TGTGCCAGCAGTGAGACAGGGGGAAATGGCTACACCTTC. The chain couples TRBV2 to TRBJ1-2; TRBD1 matches at 9 bases. From germline, CDR1 is SNHLY and CDR2 FYNNEI. The CDR3 sequence is 13 residues long. The trim removed 3 bases at V and 6 bases at J, leaving 2 bases unmatched.

The chain is built from TRBV4-1 and TRBJ1-4; the D is unclear. CDR1 and CDR2 from the germline V gene are MGHRA and YSYEKL. The germline V and J ends were trimmed by 0 bases and 7 bases, with 15 bases remaining between them. This CDR3 spans 16 amino acids. The CDR3 nucleotides read TGCGCCAGCAGCCAAGAGTCCTTCAGGTCGACTGAAAAACTGTTTTTT. Its translation is CASSQESFRSTEKLFF.

The gene calls are TRBV30 and TRBJ2-7; TRBD1 agrees at 10 bases. Germline trimming cut 5 bases from V and 3 bases from J; bases unmatched to any gene: 1. CDR3 length: 12 amino acids. In germline, CDR1 is GTSNPN, CDR2 SVGIG (reference sequence). The CDR3, as DNA: TGTGCCTGGGGGGACAGGGGCTACGAGCAGTACTTC. Amino acids: CAWGDRGYEQYF.

V gene TRBV10-3 combines with J gene TRBJ1-3, with 7 bases aligning to TRBD1. The germline V gene has CDR1 ENHRY and CDR2 SYGVKD. V was pared by 7 bases and J by 8 bases, with 8 bases of the junction left unmatched. The CDR3 contains 13 residues. The DNA for the CDR3 is TGTGCCATCAAGGGGGCGAACGTGGACACCATATATTTT. It translates to CAIKGANVDTIYF.

The V gene is TRBV4-3, the J gene TRBJ1-2, with D tentatively TRBD1 (6 bases). The CDR3 runs 13 residues. Trimming took 5 bases from V and 5 from J, leaving 12 bases between them. From germline, CDR1 is LGHNA and CDR2 YSLEER. The CDR3 coding sequence is TGCGCCAGCAGCTTCGAGGGGGTTTATGGCTACACCTTC. As protein: CASSFEGVYGYTF.

This chain links TRBV7-9 with TRBJ1-6; D unresolved. This CDR3 spans 14 amino acids. Trimming pared 5 bases from V and 7 bases from J, leaving 12 bases between. Germline CDR1 reads SEHNR; CDR2 reads FQNEAQ (reference sequence). CDR3 in DNA: TGTGCCAGCAGCGAGAGGCGGTCCAATTCACCCCTCCACTTT. This gives the protein CASSERRSNSPLHF.

The chain links TRBV7-2 to TRBJ2-1; D is uncertain. The CDR3 runs 13 residues. In germline, CDR1 is SGHTA, CDR2 FQGNSA. The germline V and J ends were trimmed by 4 bases and 7 bases, with 11 bases remaining between them. The CDR3 loop reads CASSSATWNEQFF. CDR3 nucleotide sequence: TGTGCCAGCAGCTCTGCTACCTGGAATGAGCAGTTCTTC.

V and J are TRBV5-1 and TRBJ2-7; maybe TRBD1 (5 bases). The germline V gene has CDR1 SGHRS and CDR2 YFSETQ. This CDR3 contains 13 residues. V was cut by 4 bases and J by 5 bases, with 13 bases left in between. This chain's CDR3 is CASSPGNQDEQYF. In nucleotides, the CDR3 is TGCGCCAGCAGCCCAGGGAATCAGGACGAGCAGTACTTC. The full variable domain, completed using reference TRBV5-1 and TRBJ2-7, is KAGVTQTPRYLIKTRGQQVTLSCSPISGHRSVSWYQQTPGQGLQFLFEYFSETQRNKGNFPGRFSGRQFSNSRSEMNVSTLELGDSALYLCASSPGNQDEQYFGPGTRLTVT.

V is TRBV28 and J is TRBJ1-1; D is unresolved. Between the trimmed V and J ends, which lost 10 bases and 4 bases, there was a span of 19 bases. CDR1 is MDHEN and CDR2 is SYDVKM in the germline V gene. CDR3 length: 14 amino acids. The CDR3 spells CATRRRVGSTEAFF. CDR3 DNA sequence: TGTGCCACCAGGCGTAGGGTTGGGAGCACTGAAGCTTTCTTT.

The J gene is TRBJ2-7, the V gene TRBV6-6; TRBD2 aligns across 9 bases. This CDR3 region has 14 residues. In germline, CDR1 is MNHNY, CDR2 SVGAGI (reference sequence). Trimming removed 6 bases from V and 2 bases from J; junction bases left unmatched: 5. The CDR3 loop reads CASSGLAKPYEQYF. For the CDR3, the DNA is TGTGCCAGCAGCGGACTAGCGAAGCCCTACGAGCAGTACTTC.

The rearrangement links TRBV11-1 to TRBJ2-7; tentatively, D is TRBD1 (5 bases). The CDR3 contains 13 residues. Germline values: CDR1 SGHAT, CDR2 FQDESV (reference sequence). V lost 6 bases and J 2 bases, leaving 11 bases between the germline ends. For the CDR3, the DNA is TGTGCCAGCAGGAAAGACAGCACCTACGAGCAGTACTTC. Protein: CASRKDSTYEQYF.

This chain connects TRBV5-3 to TRBJ1-2; maybe TRBD1 (6 bases). TRBV5-3 belongs to the ORF category, with a function that is uncertain. CDR3 length equals 13 residues. The V end was cut by 1 base, the J end by 5 bases, with 9 bases between. The CDR3 loop reads CARSLCQGYGYTF. In DNA form, the CDR3 reads TGTGCCAGAAGCTTGTGCCAGGGGTATGGCTACACCTTC.

J is TRBJ1-1 and V is TRBV18; the D is unclear. Germline V gene sequence: CDR1 KGHSH, CDR2 LQKENI. Trimming removed 5 bases at V and 6 bases at J, with 13 bases between. This CDR3 has 13 amino acids. The CDR3 reads CASSEVHLAEAFF. CDR3 DNA: TGTGCCAGCTCAGAGGTCCATCTCGCTGAAGCTTTCTTT.

The CDR3 region is CASSLSGGRGSQHF. The CDR3 DNA sequence: TGTGCCAGCAGCTTAAGTGGTGGCCGAGGATCCCAGCATTTT. The chain carries TRBV7-2 and TRBJ1-5; no definite D call. This CDR3 comprises 14 residues. Trimming removed 2 bases from V and 11 bases from J, with 16 bases in between. Germline CDR1 reads SGHTA; CDR2 reads FQGNSA.

This rearrangement joins TRBV7-9 to TRBJ1-6; perhaps TRBD1 as D (5 bases). Germline CDR1 is SEHNR and CDR2 is FQNEAQ (reference sequence). The CDR3 is 16 amino acids. The V and J ends lost 4 bases and 8 bases respectively, with 18 bases between them. The CDR3, as DNA: TGTGCCAGCAGCTCCTCGCGGGGCCCTAGGGATTCACCCCTCCACTTT. Protein product: CASSSSRGPRDSPLHF.

The genes are TRBV27 and TRBJ2-1, with a weak D call TRBD2 (6 bases). Trimming removed 8 bases from V and 8 bases from J, with 19 bases in between. CDR3 size: 14 residues. Germline loops: CDR1 MNHEY, CDR2 SMNVEV (reference sequence). The CDR3 coding sequence is TGTGCCAGCGGATTGACTAGGACGGCGGATGAGCAGTTCTTC. Protein sequence: CASGLTRTADEQFF.

The CDR3 sequence is CASSDVVEYGYTF. In DNA, the CDR3 is TGTGCCAGCAGTGACGTAGTAGAGTATGGCTACACCTTC. The chain has TRBV6-1 and TRBJ1-2, with D uncertain. The CDR3 spans 13 residues. The V gene's germline CDR1 is MNHNS and CDR2 SASEGT. V was pared by 3 bases and J by 5 bases, with 10 bases between.

In regard to this clone: The junction departs from germline at one end; a sequencing error may be responsible. The rearrangement links TRBV9 to TRBJ1-2; D is ambiguous. There are 9 residues in the CDR3. CDR1 is SGDLS, CDR2 YYNGEE, per germline. CDR3 loop: CASTLPPIF. As DNA, the CDR3 is TGTGCCAGCACTCTACCTCCGATATTC.

This sequence joins TRBV2 and TRBJ1-2; no definite D call. This CDR3 region has 15 residues. Germline CDR1 reads SNHLY; CDR2 reads FYNNEI. The V end lost 6 bases, the J end lost 4 bases, and 18 bases lay between the germline ends. The CDR3 DNA sequence: TGTGCCAGCAGCTACAATCCGGGAGCCCCCTATGGCTACACCTTC. As protein: CASSYNPGAPYGYTF.

The chain couples TRBV7-8 to TRBJ2-3, with 8 bases fitting TRBD1. This CDR3 contains 14 residues. V lost 3 bases and J lost 4; bases outside the gene matches: 3. From germline, CDR1 is SGHVS and CDR2 FQNEAQ. CDR3 region: CASSFRTGPDTQYF. The CDR3 DNA follows: TGTGCCAGCAGCTTCCGGACAGGGCCAGATACGCAGTATTTT.

The V gene is TRBV27, the J gene TRBJ2-2, with D unclear. Germline V gives CDR1 MNHEY, CDR2 SMNVEV (reference sequence). The CDR3 has 13 residues. With 6 bases removed from V and 7 bases from J, the gap between germline ends came to 12 bases. The CDR3: CASSLAVDGELFF. The CDR3 DNA is TGTGCCAGCAGCTTGGCTGTCGACGGGGAGCTGTTTTTT.

This chain links TRBV27 with TRBJ2-3; the match to TRBD2 covers 7 bases. Germline CDR1 reads MNHEY; CDR2 reads SMNVEV (reference sequence). The length of the CDR3 is 15 residues. J lost 2 bases, V lost 8 bases, and 10 bases had no gene match. CDR3 sequence reads: CASRPGLAATDTQYF. CDR3 nucleotides: TGTGCCAGCCGCCCAGGTCTAGCGGCCACAGATACGCAGTATTTT.

The rearrangement links TRBV7-9 to TRBJ2-1; 8 nucleotides align to TRBD2. Germline values: CDR1 SEHNR, CDR2 FQNEAQ (reference sequence). The CDR3 has 15 residues. V gave up 3 bases and J gave up 13 bases; unmatched junction bases: 14. Written as DNA, the CDR3 is TGTGCCAGCAGCTTGGGAGCCTCGGGACTAGAGTTACAGTTCTTC. Protein: CASSLGASGLELQFF.

This chain connects TRBV7-3 to TRBJ1-1; D ambiguous. CDR1 is SGHTA and CDR2 is FQGTGA in the germline V gene. This CDR3 region has 13 residues. V lost 4 bases, J lost 2 bases, and 8 bases lay in between. This chain's CDR3 is CASSYYRNTEAFF. The CDR3 nucleotides read TGTGCCAGCAGCTATTACAGAAACACTGAAGCTTTCTTT.

Regarding this clone: The sample holds other DNA sequences that translate to the same CDR3. The chain couples TRBV27 to TRBJ2-1; 7 bases fit TRBD1. The CDR3 runs to 13 residues. The ends lost 3 bases at V and 6 bases at J; junction bases unmatched: 2. Germline V gives CDR1 MNHEY, CDR2 SMNVEV (reference sequence). The CDR3 DNA sequence: TGTGCCAGCAGTTTGGCAGGGGGCAATGAGCAGTTCTTC. Translated, it gives CASSLAGGNEQFF.

This clone was observed once. The CDR3: CASNIPGQGVGYGYTF. Here the CDR3 DNA reads TGTGCCTCAAATATTCCGGGACAGGGGGTTGGCTATGGCTACACCTTC. This chain joins TRBV30 and TRBJ1-2; 11 bases line up with TRBD1. In germline, CDR1 is GTSNPN, CDR2 SVGIG (reference sequence). The V gene end was trimmed by 7 bases and the J gene end by 4 bases; junction bases not matched to a gene: 14. This CDR3 is 16 amino acids long.